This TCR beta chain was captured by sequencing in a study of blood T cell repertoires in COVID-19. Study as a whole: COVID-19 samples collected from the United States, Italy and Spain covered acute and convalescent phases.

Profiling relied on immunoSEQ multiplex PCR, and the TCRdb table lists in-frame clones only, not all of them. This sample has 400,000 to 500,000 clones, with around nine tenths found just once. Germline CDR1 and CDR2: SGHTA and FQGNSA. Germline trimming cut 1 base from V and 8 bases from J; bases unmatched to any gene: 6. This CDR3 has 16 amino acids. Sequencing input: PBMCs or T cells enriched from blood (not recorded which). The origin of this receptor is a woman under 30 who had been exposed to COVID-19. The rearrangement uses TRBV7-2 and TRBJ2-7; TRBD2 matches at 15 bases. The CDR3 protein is CASSLEMGLAGGQQYF. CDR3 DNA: TGTGCCAGCAGCTTAGAGATGGGACTAGCGGGGGGACAGCAGTACTTC. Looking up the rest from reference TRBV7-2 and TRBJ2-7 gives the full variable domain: GAGVSQSPSNKVTEKGKDVELRCDPISGHTALYWYRQSLGQGLEFLIYFQGNSAPDKSGLPSDRFSAERTGGSVSTLTIQRTQQEDSAVYLCASSLEMGLAGGQQYFGPGTRLTVT.